The 24 T cell receptor beta chains below were found in one sample sequenced in a study of cytomegalovirus exposure and HLA in healthy donors. PCR primers comprised 60 Vbeta and 13 Jbeta primers. Generated by immunoSEQ multiplex PCR, the TCRdb table keeps only in-frame clones and is missing some. Of 200,000 to 250,000 clones in the sample, about 89% were seen once. Material: PBMCs. The receptors stem from a woman between 18 and 29 years old in good health and CMV-seronegative.

V and J are TRBV27 and TRBJ1-2, with D possibly being TRBD1 (5 bases). Per germline, CDR1 MNHEY and CDR2 SMNVEV (reference sequence). Between the trimmed V and J ends, which lost 3 bases and 6 bases, there was a span of 14 bases. This CDR3 region has 14 residues. The CDR3 bases are TGTGCCAGCAGTTTCCACAGCAGGGAAAATGGCTACACCTTC. Residues: CASSFHSRENGYTF.

The V and J genes are TRBV11-2 and TRBJ1-1; D uncertain. Germline V gene sequence: CDR1 SGHAT, CDR2 FQNNGV. The V end lost 2 bases, the J end lost 5 bases, and 12 bases lay between the germline ends. The CDR3 is 14 amino acids. CDR3 in DNA: TGTGCCAGCAGCTTAAATCGGGGAAGGACTGAAGCTTTCTTT. Protein: CASSLNRGRTEAFF.

This rearrangement joins TRBV6-5 to TRBJ1-2, with a possible D match to TRBD1 (5 bases). Trimming removed 0 bases at V and 2 bases at J, with 7 bases between. The CDR3 runs to 14 residues. Germline V gives CDR1 MNHEY, CDR2 SVGAGI. CDR3 loop: CASSYSAGNYGYTF. For the CDR3, the DNA is TGTGCCAGCAGTTACTCGGCAGGGAACTATGGCTACACCTTC.

V usage is TRBV19 and J usage is TRBJ1-1, with D hard to call. From germline, CDR1 is LNHDA and CDR2 SQIVND (reference sequence). V was trimmed by 3 bases and J by 0 bases, leaving 11 bases between them. The CDR3 covers 15 residues. The CDR3 nucleotides read TGTGCCAGTAGTATCGGAGTTCTGATGAACACTGAAGCTTTCTTT. Amino acids: CASSIGVLMNTEAFF.

The genes are TRBV27 and TRBJ2-7; D is perhaps TRBD2 (6 bases). Trimming took 6 bases from V and 0 from J, leaving 9 bases between them. Germline assignment: CDR1 MNHEY and CDR2 SMNVEV (reference sequence). This CDR3 is 13 amino acids long. The CDR3 sequence: CASRAGISYEQYF. CDR3 nucleotide sequence: TGTGCCAGCAGGGCGGGGATCTCCTACGAGCAGTACTTC.

The J gene is TRBJ1-2, the V gene TRBV7-2; TRBD1 aligns across 7 bases. The CDR3 contains 16 residues. Germline trimming cut 0 bases from V and 6 bases from J; bases unmatched to any gene: 10. CDR1 is SGHTA, CDR2 FQGNSA, per germline. This chain's CDR3 is CASSLAYRGSYDGYTF. As DNA, the CDR3 is TGTGCCAGCAGCTTAGCTTACAGGGGTTCGTACGATGGCTACACCTTC.

This clone was detected once. The chain is built from TRBV27 and TRBJ1-1; no clear D. Germline CDR1 is MNHEY and CDR2 is SMNVEV (reference sequence). CDR3 length equals 14 residues. V dropped 2 bases and J dropped 5 bases, with 12 bases sitting between them. For the CDR3, the DNA is TGTGCCAGCAGTTTAGTGGGCGGGCGGACTGAAGCTTTCTTT. Amino acids: CASSLVGGRTEAFF.

J is TRBJ2-2 and V is TRBV4-2; 8 bases agree with TRBD2. The CDR3 extends over 16 amino acids. In germline, CDR1 is LGHNA, CDR2 YNFKEQ. The V segment lost 4 bases and the J segment 4 bases; nucleotides outside the gene matches: 8. The CDR3 nucleotides are TGTGCCAGCAGCCCCCCAGCGGGAGCCCTCACCGGGGAGCTGTTTTTT. It translates to CASSPPAGALTGELFF.

This chain uses TRBV19 with TRBJ1-4; maybe TRBD1 (5 bases). V was shortened by 3 bases and J by 4 bases, with 12 bases between the two germline ends. The V gene's germline CDR1 is LNHDA and CDR2 SQIVND (reference sequence). This CDR3 is 15 amino acids long. The CDR3 spells CASSMSGRGNEKLFF. In DNA form, the CDR3 reads TGTGCCAGTAGTATGAGTGGTAGGGGTAATGAAAAACTGTTTTTT.

V and J are TRBV7-2 and TRBJ2-1; unclear D gene. Deletions cut 7 bases from V and 4 bases from J, with 17 bases between. The CDR3 has 15 amino acids. Germline V lookup: CDR1 SGHTA, CDR2 FQGNSA. CDR3 sequence reads: CASTRPVGGYNEQFF. In DNA form, the CDR3 reads TGTGCCAGCACAAGACCTGTTGGCGGTTACAATGAGCAGTTCTTC.

This clone was observed a single time. The chain combines TRBV6-1 with TRBJ1-6; TRBD1 matches 10 bases. Germline trimming cut 6 bases from V and 7 bases from J; bases unmatched to any gene: 0. CDR1 MNHNS and CDR2 SASEGT come from the germline V gene. This CDR3 region has 13 residues. The CDR3 nucleotides are TGTGCCAGCAGGACAGGGGGCAATTCACCCCTCCACTTT. Translating it yields CASRTGGNSPLHF.

The chain's CDR3 is CASSVGSAGFSNEQFF. CDR3 nucleotides: TGTGCCAGCAGCGTGGGCTCAGCGGGGTTTAGCAATGAGCAGTTCTTC. This chain links TRBV9 with TRBJ2-1; 7 bases are shared with TRBD2. This CDR3 spans 16 amino acids. Per germline, CDR1 SGDLS and CDR2 YYNGEE. With 2 bases clipped from V and 6 bases from J, the junction kept 11 bases outside the gene matches. The full variable domain, rest sourced from reference TRBV9 and TRBJ2-1, is DSGVTQTPKHLITATGQRVTLRCSPRSGDLSVYWYQQSLDQGLQFLIQYYNGEERAKGNILERFSAQQFPDLHSELNLSSLELGDSALYFCASSVGSAGFSNEQFFGPGTRLTVL.

Note on this clone: Because the CDR3 is missing its conserved closing phenylalanine or tryptophan, this is likely a read error. Because the CDR3's place on the DNA is in doubt, the DNA is left out and the CDR3 is given as listed by TCRdb. The V call is TRBV7-9, the J call TRBJ2-3; TRBD1, the table's D call, was not compared with the DNA. The germline V gene has CDR1 SEHNR and CDR2 FQNEAQ (reference sequence). The CDR3 spans 12 residues, counting both ends. This chain's CDR3 is CASSTPQGPALL.

Here the CDR3 reads CASILSGRPGETQYF. CDR3 in DNA: TGTGCCAGCATTTTGAGCGGGAGGCCCGGGGAGACCCAGTACTTC. The chain couples TRBV5-5 to TRBJ2-5, with 9 bases aligning to TRBD2. Germline V CDR1 and CDR2: SGHKS, YYEKEE (reference sequence). Trimming at V came to 6 bases and at J to 5 bases, leaving 11 bases not matched to a gene. There are 15 residues in the CDR3. The full variable domain, in which reference TRBV5-5 and TRBJ2-5 provide the parts outside the CDR3, is DAGVTQSPTHLIKTRGQQVTLRCSPISGHKSVSWYQQVLGQGPQFIFQYYEKEERGRGNFPDRFSARQFPNYSSELNVNALLLGDSALYLCASILSGRPGETQYFGPGTRLLVL.

This chain joins TRBV11-2 and TRBJ2-3; D not resolved. Germline-derived CDR1 and CDR2 are SGHAT and FQNNGV. The CDR3 runs to 15 residues. V was clipped by 6 bases and J by 0 bases, with 13 bases between them. CDR3 DNA sequence: TGTGCCAGCAGTTTCGCAGGTTATAGCACAGATACGCAGTATTTT. This sequence encodes CASSFAGYSTDTQYF.

This chain links TRBV5-6 with TRBJ1-2, with D perhaps matching TRBD1 (6 bases). Germline V gene sequence: CDR1 SGHDT, CDR2 YYEEEE. This CDR3 has 15 residues. V was cut by 4 bases and J by 3 bases, with 16 bases left in between. CDR3 coding DNA: TGTGCCAGCAGCCTGGGGGCCAGGGTGGACTATGGCTACACCTTC. Protein product: CASSLGARVDYGYTF.

The V gene is TRBV7-9, the J gene TRBJ1-1, with a possible D match to TRBD1 (5 bases). With 8 bases removed from V and 4 bases from J, the gap between germline ends came to 17 bases. This CDR3 comprises 14 residues. The germline V gene encodes CDR1 SEHNR and CDR2 FQNEAQ (reference sequence). The CDR3: CASALVGVTTEAFF. CDR3 nucleotides: TGTGCCAGCGCCCTTGTAGGGGTTACCACTGAAGCTTTCTTT.

The V gene is TRBV5-6, the J gene TRBJ2-2; tentatively, D is TRBD2 (5 bases). V lost 1 base, J lost 3 bases, and 16 bases lay in between. CDR1 and CDR2 (germline): SGHDT, YYEEEE. This CDR3 has 17 amino acids. The CDR3 region is CASSLRRSPSYTGELFF. The CDR3 coding sequence is TGTGCCAGCAGCTTGCGGAGGTCTCCCTCGTACACCGGGGAGCTGTTTTTT.

This clone came up a few times. The chain is built from TRBV15 and TRBJ2-3; 10 bases align to TRBD1. The trim removed 5 bases at V and 4 bases at J, leaving 6 bases unmatched. The CDR3 is made up of 15 amino acids. Germline CDR1 LNHNV, CDR2 YYDKDF (reference sequence). The CDR3 DNA reads as TGTGCCACCAGCCGGGACAGGGGTAGCGCAGATACGCAGTATTTT. Translating gives CATSRDRGSADTQYF. The entire variable domain, with the rest obtained from reference TRBV15 and TRBJ2-3, is as follows: DAMVIQNPRYQVTQFGKPVTLSCSQTLNHNVMYWYQQKSSQAPKLLFHYYDKDFNNEADTPDNFQSRRPNTSFCFLDIRSPGLGDTAMYLCATSRDRGSADTQYFGPGTRLTVL.

The genes are TRBV29-1 and TRBJ2-4, with D possibly being TRBD2 (5 bases). This CDR3 contains 13 residues. From germline, CDR1 is SQVTM and CDR2 ANQGSEA. The CDR3 DNA reads as TGCTCCCCGAGATGCGGGCTCCTATTCCCGGAGTACTTC. This sequence encodes CSPRCGLLFPEYF.

This chain links TRBV4-2 with TRBJ2-5; 11 nucleotides line up with TRBD1. This CDR3 comprises 20 residues. Germline CDR1 and CDR2: LGHNA and YNFKEQ. V gave up 1 base and J gave up 4 bases; unmatched junction bases: 17. CDR3 sequence reads: CASSQAAPDRGLYFVETQYF. CDR3 bases: TGTGCCAGCAGCCAAGCGGCCCCGGACAGGGGGCTGTATTTCGTAGAGACCCAGTACTTC.

The V gene is TRBV20-1, the J gene TRBJ1-6, with TRBD1 matching over 8 bases. This CDR3 has 11 amino acids. V gave up 6 bases and J gave up 11 bases; unmatched junction bases: 3. Germline values: CDR1 DFQATT, CDR2 SNEGSKA (reference sequence). The CDR3 reads CSADRGTPLHF. The CDR3 DNA sequence: TGCAGTGCCGACAGGGGTACACCCCTCCACTTT.

V gene TRBV19 combines with J gene TRBJ1-2; the D gene is possibly TRBD1 (5 bases). This CDR3 comprises 14 residues. CDR1 is LNHDA, CDR2 SQIVND, per germline (reference sequence). The V gene lost 0 bases and the J gene lost 4 bases, with 9 bases spanning the gap. The CDR3 sequence is CASSIDPQGYGYTF. The DNA for the CDR3 is TGTGCCAGTAGTATAGATCCCCAGGGCTATGGCTACACCTTC.

The chain's CDR3 is CASSLVELPYEQYF. For the CDR3, the DNA is TGCGCCAGCAGCCTGGTAGAATTACCCTACGAGCAGTACTTC. V usage is TRBV4-1 and J usage is TRBJ2-7, with D unresolved. The germline V and J ends were trimmed by 4 bases and 2 bases, with 12 bases remaining between them. Germline CDR1 MGHRA, CDR2 YSYEKL. CDR3 size: 14 residues.